This TCR beta chain was documented in a study of T-cell memory formation after mild COVID-19. Study-level background: Largely, TCR clusters stayed within a single donor.

TCRdb used MiXCR to reprocess the 5' RACE reads, holding one entry per CDR3 protein. The table shows hundreds of thousands of distinct CDR3 sequences, with roughly 15% occurring only once. This clonotype has just a few counts. This TCR was recovered from a man aged 18 to 29 who had mild COVID-19 (a few samples of this study predate the infection). Cell type and time point are not known. Source material: PBMCs or a T cell subset sorted from them (not recorded which).

CDR3: CASSPSRPGTDTQYF. The CDR3, as DNA: TGTGCCAGCAGCCCTTCCCGGCCGGGCACAGATACGCAGTATTTT. V is TRBV7-2 and J is TRBJ2-3; the D is unclear. The germline gives CDR1 SGHTA, CDR2 FQGNSA. V was pared by 5 bases and J by 1 base, with 13 bases between. This CDR3 spans 15 amino acids.